This TCR beta chain was identified during a study of T cell changes during pregnancy in multiple sclerosis. The method was immunoSEQ multiplex PCR; TCRdb's version includes in-frame clones alone and lacks a portion of them. The table shows tens of thousands of clones, with about 90% occurring only once. The germline V gene encodes CDR1 SGHRS and CDR2 YFSETQ. The CDR3 consists of 14 residues. Trimming removed 0 bases from V and 6 bases from J; junction bases left unmatched: 0. Source: peripheral blood, taken in the first trimester of pregnancy. The source is a female donor in good health, enrolled as a control in a pregnancy study. V gene TRBV5-1 combines with J gene TRBJ1-4; 9 nucleotides line up with TRBD1. The CDR3 is CASSLGQGDEKLFF. The CDR3 DNA reads TGCGCCAGCAGCTTGGGACAGGGGGATGAAAAACTGTTTTTT.